This T cell receptor (beta chain) originates from a study of shared clonotypes between healthy human individuals. V lost 5 bases and J lost 5, with 18 bases in between. CDR3 size: 15 residues. Germline V CDR1 and CDR2: LGHNT, FRNRAP. A word on this clone: What it binds is unknown.

Study observations and caveats: Collection of samples was limited to blood; tissue repertoires likely differ.

The table came from immunoSEQ multiplex PCR; TCRdb's copy has only in-frame clones and leaves some out. The sample holds 950,000 to 1,300,000 clones, around 75% seen once. Donors were healthy HIV-negative adults without recently reported acute infections or vaccinations. Naive CD4+ cells were CD45RA-selected; the remaining cells were memory. V usage is TRBV12-5 and J usage is TRBJ1-1; the D gene is possibly TRBD1 (6 bases). The sequence was obtained from a man aged 18 to 29 in good health. The sequencing input was memory CD4+ T cells sorted from blood. Regarding subset: CD45RA-negative fraction. In DNA form, the CDR3 reads TGTGCTAGTGGTACCGAGGACAGAGGGGGAACTGAAGCTTTCTTT. Translating gives CASGTEDRGGTEAFF.